This TCR beta chain was identified in a study of early T cells in non-severe SARS-CoV-2 infection. Study context: Sequencing targeted bulk RNA from unsorted whole blood, leaving chains unpaired. Study-wide findings and caveats: CD4 and private specificities were missed by VDJdb matching, which favored anti-spike CD8 responses.

Unique molecular identifiers were added to individual cDNA molecules. TCRdb re-called the 5' RACE reads with MiXCR, one entry per CDR3 protein. Of about 49,000 distinct CDR3 sequences listed, over 9.5% were seen once; the top ten hold 9.1%. This CDR3 is 13 amino acids long. The germline V gene has CDR1 MNHEY and CDR2 SMNVEV (reference sequence). V lost 0 bases, J lost 4 bases, and 7 bases lay in between. This clonotype came up a few times. Antigen unknown. The chain links TRBV27 to TRBJ2-7; D not resolved. The source of this sequence is an adult who was a healthcare worker with PCR-confirmed SARS-CoV-2 infection or an uninfected control (not recorded which). The sample comprised whole blood. CDR3 nucleotides: TGTGCCAGCAGTTTATCGATCCAATACGAGCAGTACTTC. Translating it yields CASSLSIQYEQYF.